This passage covers 11 T cell receptor beta chains from one sample sequenced in a study of blood T cell repertoires in COVID-19. Assay: immunoSEQ multiplex PCR; the TCRdb copy retains only in-frame clones and omits some. The table has 250,000 to 350,000 clones, about four fifths seen once. The sample taken for sequencing was peripheral blood. These TCRs come from a human donor with COVID-19, enrolled during active disease. The donor label of this sample is uncertain.

This sequence joins TRBV28 and TRBJ1-5; D might be TRBD1 (5 bases). Trimming took off 7 bases at V and 3 bases at J, with 13 bases between the two ends. The CDR3 loop spans 14 amino acids. CDR1 is MDHEN and CDR2 is SYDVKM in the germline V gene. The CDR3 sequence: CASKIDRDNQPQHF. CDR3 coding DNA: TGTGCCAGCAAAATCGACAGAGACAATCAGCCCCAGCATTTT.

The chain carries TRBV7-2 and TRBJ2-7, with a weak D call TRBD2 (5 bases). This CDR3 is built from 15 residues. Trimming took off 1 base at V and 0 bases at J, with 10 bases between the two ends. CDR1 is SGHTA and CDR2 is FQGNSA in the germline V gene. The CDR3 region has the DNA TGTGCCAGCAGCTTAGAAGGTGGGAGCTCCTACGAGCAGTACTTC. It is translated as CASSLEGGSSYEQYF.

The chain recombines TRBV5-1 with TRBJ1-1; 12 nucleotides match TRBD1. CDR1 and CDR2 (germline): SGHRS, YFSETQ. This CDR3 comprises 16 residues. The V gene end was trimmed by 4 bases and the J gene end by 5 bases; junction bases not matched to a gene: 9. In DNA, the CDR3 is TGCGCCAGCAGCCCGGTTACGGGACAGGGGGCAACTGAAGCTTTCTTT. Protein: CASSPVTGQGATEAFF.

Here the CDR3 DNA reads TGTGCCAGCAGCACTGGACAGGGCCCTATATTCAGCTCCTACAATGAGCAGTTCTTC. It translates to CASSTGQGPIFSSYNEQFF. The V gene is TRBV7-9, the J gene TRBJ2-1, with TRBD1 matching over 8 bases. V lost 5 bases to trimming and J lost 0 bases; unmatched junction nucleotides: 15. Germline assignment: CDR1 SEHNR and CDR2 FQNEAQ (reference sequence). The CDR3 consists of 19 residues.

In the case of this clone: The DNA is left out, because the CDR3 cannot be placed on it with certainty; the CDR3 is given as TCRdb lists it. The chain has TRBV4-1 and TRBJ2-5; the tabulated D call, TRBD2, remains unverified against the DNA. The CDR3 length equals 18 residues, ends included. Per the germline V gene, CDR1 is MGHRA and CDR2 is YSYEKL. CDR3 residues: CASSSSGLAGRSQETQYF.

The chain joins TRBV18 to TRBJ2-3, with 10 bases lining up with TRBD2. Germline V CDR1 and CDR2: KGHSH, LQKENI. The CDR3 sequence is 17 residues long. V was pared by 3 bases and J by 0 bases, with 6 bases of the junction left unmatched. The CDR3 nucleotides read TGTGCCAGCTCACCTATTAGGACTAGCGGTAGCACAGATACGCAGTATTTT. The encoded protein is CASSPIRTSGSTDTQYF. Complete variable domain (other parts from reference TRBV18 and TRBJ2-3): NAGVMQNPRHLVRRRGQEARLRCSPMKGHSHVYWYRQLPEEGLKFMVYLQKENIIDESGMPKERFSAEFPKEGPSILRIQQVVRGDSAAYFCASSPIRTSGSTDTQYFGPGTRLTVL.

The V gene is TRBV6-2 or TRBV6-3, the J gene TRBJ1-5; 7 nucleotides align to TRBD1. The CDR3 has 14 amino acids. From germline, CDR1 is MNHEY and CDR2 SVGEGT. J was trimmed by 10 bases and V by 3 bases; bases with no gene match: 9. CDR3 loop: CASSYGQVGEPQHF. CDR3 sequence (DNA): TGTGCCAGCAGTTATGGACAGGTCGGTGAACCCCAGCATTTT.

The gene calls are TRBV30 and TRBJ2-3, with D possibly TRBD2 on 5 matching bases. The CDR3 loop spans 14 amino acids. Between the trimmed V and J ends, which lost 3 bases and 1 base, there was a span of 11 bases. Germline V gene sequence: CDR1 GTSNPN, CDR2 SVGIG (reference sequence). CDR3 coding DNA: TGTGCCTGGAGACTCTTGAGGGGCACAGATACGCAGTATTTT. Its translation is CAWRLLRGTDTQYF. The variable domain in full, completed from reference TRBV30 and TRBJ2-3, reads SQTIHQWPATLVQPVGSPLSLECTVEGTSNPNLYWYRQAAGRGLQLLFYSVGIGQISSEVPQNLSASRPQDRQFILSSKKLLLSDSGFYLCAWRLLRGTDTQYFGPGTRLTVL.

The genes are TRBV2 and TRBJ1-2; TRBD1 aligns across 9 bases. Trimming cost V 6 bases and J 6 bases; bases outside gene matches: 8. Germline loops: CDR1 SNHLY, CDR2 FYNNEI. The CDR3 spans 14 residues. CDR3 in DNA: TGTGCCAGCAGAGGGGACAGGGCATCCCATGGCTACACCTTC. This sequence encodes CASRGDRASHGYTF. The full variable domain, in which reference TRBV2 and TRBJ1-2 provide the parts outside the CDR3, is EPEVTQTPSHQVTQMGQEVILRCVPISNHLYFYWYRQILGQKVEFLVSFYNNEISEKSEIFDDQFSVERPDGSNFTLKIRSTKLEDSAMYFCASRGDRASHGYTFGSGTRLTVV.

This clone was seen a single time. Because the CDR3's place on the DNA is in doubt, the DNA is left out and the CDR3 is given as listed by TCRdb. The chain carries TRBV30 and TRBJ1-1. Germline V gene data show CDR1 as GTSNPN and CDR2 as SVGIG (reference sequence). From its first to its last residue, the CDR3 has 13 amino acids. This CDR3 is CAWSVGGGSLTFF.

The chain combines TRBV7-2 with TRBJ1-2; possible D gene TRBD1, 6 bases. Between the trimmed V and J ends, which lost 6 bases and 10 bases, there was a span of 21 bases. In germline, CDR1 is SGHTA, CDR2 FQGNSA. CDR3 length equals 14 residues. Here the CDR3 DNA reads TGTGCCAGCAGGTTGTCCCCGGACAGAAACGCCTACACCTTC. It codes for CASRLSPDRNAYTF. The full variable domain, with the rest looked up from reference TRBV7-2 and TRBJ1-2, is GAGVSQSPSNKVTEKGKDVELRCDPISGHTALYWYRQSLGQGLEFLIYFQGNSAPDKSGLPSDRFSAERTGGSVSTLTIQRTQQEDSAVYLCASRLSPDRNAYTFGSGTRLTVV.